Given below is one T cell receptor beta chain in context. An end of the junction does not agree with germline; a read error may underlie this. This sample is part of a study of blood T cell repertoires in COVID-19. Study background: Samples of COVID-19 (acute and convalescent) were obtained from the United States, Italy and Spain. Sources were T cells, B-cell-depleted T cells, or PBMCs; the material itself was cDNA or gDNA.

In the original processing: Amplification of reference gene primers was used by the study to estimate nucleated cell counts. Profiling relied on immunoSEQ multiplex PCR, and the TCRdb table lists in-frame clones only, not all of them. The DNA gave D and trimming, while V, J and clone size come from that table. The sample shows about 210,000 clones, 80% to 90% of them seen only once. Looked up from germline, CDR1 is SGHTA and CDR2 is FQGNSA. The length of the CDR3 is 17 residues. The clonotype comes from a woman in her forties or fifties with acute or convalescent COVID-19. V and J are TRBV7-2 and TRBJ1-2; 9 bases fit TRBD1. Sequenced sample: peripheral blood. The CDR3 loop is CASSLATGTGTGHGYTF. The DNA for the CDR3 is TGTGCCAGCAGCCTAGCGACCGGGACAGGGACAGGGCATGGCTACACCTTC.